These 29 T cell receptor beta chains were sequenced from one sample in a study of blood T cell repertoires in COVID-19. Data came from immunoSEQ multiplex PCR; TCRdb stores just in-frame clones and leaves some out. The sample carries 140,000 to 150,000 clones, roughly 87% recorded once. Material for sequencing was PBMCs or T cells enriched from blood (not recorded which). The receptors here all came from a woman aged 40 to 50 who had been exposed to COVID-19.

The chain employs TRBV5-4 and TRBJ2-7; D unresolved. Trimming cost V 0 bases and J 7 bases, with 5 bases left between them. Germline lookup yields CDR1 SGHNT and CDR2 YYREEE (reference sequence). The CDR3 is 11 residues long. The CDR3 spells CASSLAGEQYF. The CDR3 DNA is TGTGCCAGCAGCTTGGCCGGGGAGCAGTACTTC.

The chain recombines TRBV9 with TRBJ1-6; weak D call: TRBD1 (5 bases). The CDR3 has 17 residues. Germline assignment: CDR1 SGDLS and CDR2 YYNGEE. The germline V and J ends were trimmed by 3 bases and 6 bases, with 19 bases remaining between them. CDR3 protein: CASSDGDLGRGNSPLHF. DNA of the CDR3: TGTGCCAGCAGCGACGGGGACCTAGGGAGGGGTAATTCACCCCTCCACTTT.

This chain connects TRBV2 to TRBJ1-6; TRBD1 might be the D (5 bases). Germline V gene sequence: CDR1 SNHLY, CDR2 FYNNEI. Trimming removed 5 bases at V and 13 bases at J, with 15 bases between. The CDR3 has 13 amino acids. CDR3 sequence: CASSTPRVQPLHF. CDR3 sequence (DNA): TGTGCCAGCAGTACCCCCAGGGTGCAGCCCCTCCACTTT.

This chain uses TRBV3-1 (or the pseudogene TRBV3-2) with TRBJ2-7, with D possibly being TRBD2 (5 bases). Trimming took off 4 bases at V and 2 bases at J, with 12 bases between the two ends. The CDR3 length is 14 residues. Germline values: CDR1 LGHDT, CDR2 YNNKEL (reference sequence). CDR3 nucleotides: TGTGCCAGCAGCCCTTTACTAGGGCCCTACGAGCAGTACTTC. The encoded protein is CASSPLLGPYEQYF.

DNA of the CDR3: TGTGCTAGTGGTTTAGTCCCCGGGGGCCTCTCGCGGGGGAGCTCCTACAATGAGCAGTTCTTC. This encodes CASGLVPGGLSRGSSYNEQFF. The V gene is TRBV12-5, the J gene TRBJ2-1, with a tentative D call TRBD2 (7 bases). The CDR3 has 21 residues. CDR1 and CDR2 from the germline V gene are LGHNT and FRNRAP. The V end lost 3 bases, the J end lost 0 bases, and 27 bases lay between the germline ends.

The chain is built from TRBV18 and TRBJ1-1; no firm D call. The germline V and J ends were trimmed by 3 bases and 0 bases, with 14 bases remaining between them. Germline V gives CDR1 KGHSH, CDR2 LQKENI. This CDR3 has 16 residues. In DNA form, the CDR3 reads TGTGCCAGCTCACCCTCGTTGGGAGAACTGAACACTGAAGCTTTCTTT. Its protein is CASSPSLGELNTEAFF.

The rearrangement joins TRBV19 to TRBJ1-5, with D maybe TRBD1 (5 bases). Trimming removed 1 base from V and 11 bases from J, with 15 bases in between. From germline, CDR1 is LNHDA and CDR2 SQIVND (reference sequence). The CDR3 loop spans 14 amino acids. The CDR3 sequence is CASSIGREEESQHF. CDR3 nucleotides: TGTGCCAGTAGTATAGGCAGGGAGGAAGAGTCCCAGCATTTT.

The gene calls are TRBV5-1 and TRBJ2-5; TRBD2 matches at 11 bases. Trimming at V came to 0 bases and at J to 7 bases, leaving 5 bases not matched to a gene. There are 15 residues in the CDR3. Germline lookup yields CDR1 SGHRS and CDR2 YFSETQ. This CDR3 is CASSLVTGTSGTQYF. CDR3 DNA: TGCGCCAGCAGCTTGGTCACCGGGACTAGCGGGACCCAGTACTTC.

The rearrangement uses TRBV29-1 and TRBJ2-3; 8 nucleotides align to TRBD1. The junction had 8 bases not matched to a gene; V was cut back by 3 bases and J by 3 bases. Per germline, CDR1 SQVTM and CDR2 ANQGSEA. This CDR3 is built from 15 residues. Here the CDR3 reads CSVEKPRDRTDTQYF. The CDR3 DNA follows: TGCAGCGTTGAGAAACCTCGGGACAGGACAGATACGCAGTATTTT.

The chain has TRBV3-1 (or the pseudogene TRBV3-2) and TRBJ2-3; the match to TRBD1 covers 9 bases. The CDR3 is made up of 16 amino acids. Trimming cost V 1 base and J 3 bases; bases outside gene matches: 5. Germline CDR1 is LGHDT and CDR2 is YNNKEL (reference sequence). The CDR3 sequence is CASSQGRGQGTDTQYF. CDR3 nucleotides: TGTGCCAGCAGCCAAGGGAGGGGACAGGGAACAGATACGCAGTATTTT.

This chain connects TRBV6-5 to TRBJ2-3; D may be TRBD2 (5 bases). The ends were cut back, 0 bases at V and 0 bases at J, with 10 bases in the middle. The CDR3 length is 16 residues. Germline V CDR1 and CDR2: MNHEY, SVGAGI. In DNA, the CDR3 is TGTGCCAGCAGTTACTCGCCTAGCCCTAGCACAGATACGCAGTATTTT. Its protein is CASSYSPSPSTDTQYF.

The chain uses TRBV9 and TRBJ2-1, with 13 bases lining up with TRBD2. The J segment lost 0 bases and the V segment lost 0 bases, leaving 6 bases of the junction unmatched. The CDR3 is 19 residues long. Germline-derived CDR1 and CDR2 are SGDLS and YYNGEE. This CDR3 reads CASSVEGLAGQSSYNEQFF. CDR3 coding DNA: TGTGCCAGCAGCGTAGAGGGACTAGCGGGGCAAAGCTCCTACAATGAGCAGTTCTTC.

The V call is TRBV9, the J call TRBJ2-3; 7 nucleotides match TRBD1. The CDR3 is 14 residues long. The germline gives CDR1 SGDLS, CDR2 YYNGEE. The junction had 4 bases not matched to a gene; V was cut back by 3 bases and J by 3 bases. In nucleotides, the CDR3 is TGTGCCAGCAGCGCTGACAGGGAAACAGATACGCAGTATTTT. This sequence encodes CASSADRETDTQYF.

The rearrangement uses TRBV5-4 and TRBJ1-6; maybe TRBD1 (6 bases). V was shortened by 0 bases and J by 6 bases, with 10 bases between the two germline ends. Per germline, CDR1 SGHNT and CDR2 YYREEE (reference sequence). This CDR3 contains 15 residues. CDR3 sequence (DNA): TGTGCCAGCAGCTTGGGGGGGCAGGGTAATTCACCCCTCCACTTT. The encoded protein is CASSLGGQGNSPLHF.

The gene calls are TRBV29-1 and TRBJ2-1, with D tentatively TRBD2 (5 bases). The V gene's germline CDR1 is SQVTM and CDR2 ANQGSEA. This CDR3 is 12 amino acids long. V lost 7 bases and J 4 bases, leaving 11 bases between the germline ends. The CDR3 nucleotides read TGCAGCGAGAGCCGGGGATACAATGAGCAGTTCTTC. Its translation: CSESRGYNEQFF.

This clone is a singleton in its sample. The chain employs TRBV12-5 and TRBJ2-7; 7 nucleotides agree with TRBD1. J lost 0 bases, V lost 4 bases, and 6 bases had no gene match. This CDR3 comprises 15 residues. The germline CDR1 and CDR2 sequences are LGHNT and FRNRAP. CDR3 loop: CASGYTGASSYEQYF. CDR3 coding DNA: TGTGCTAGTGGTTACACAGGGGCTAGCTCCTACGAGCAGTACTTC.

The chain couples TRBV11-1 to TRBJ1-1, with 8 bases matching TRBD1. Trimming at V came to 5 bases and at J to 3 bases, leaving 8 bases not matched to a gene. Per the germline V gene, CDR1 is SGHAT and CDR2 is FQDESV (reference sequence). This CDR3 contains 15 residues. The CDR3: CASSRQGRGYTEAFF. The CDR3 DNA follows: TGTGCCAGCAGCAGACAGGGGAGAGGGTACACTGAAGCTTTCTTT.

The V call is TRBV12-5, the J call TRBJ2-1; possible D gene TRBD2, 7 bases. The CDR3 consists of 17 residues. V shed 1 base and J shed 4 bases, with 17 bases lying between them. The germline V gene has CDR1 LGHNT and CDR2 FRNRAP. The CDR3 spells CASGLGSGGGPYNEQFF. The CDR3 DNA reads as TGTGCTAGTGGTTTGGGGTCGGGCGGGGGCCCTTACAATGAGCAGTTCTTC.

The V and J genes are TRBV6-5 and TRBJ1-1; D ambiguous. CDR1 MNHEY and CDR2 SVGAGI come from the germline V gene. The CDR3 covers 15 residues. Trimming left V 6 bases short and J 2 bases short, with 16 bases between. CDR3 nucleotides: TGTGCCAGCAGGAAGGAGTTAGCCCCAAACACTGAAGCTTTCTTT. Its translation: CASRKELAPNTEAFF.

V gene TRBV5-1 combines with J gene TRBJ1-4; 7 bases fit TRBD1. The germline gives CDR1 SGHRS, CDR2 YFSETQ. Losses at the gene ends were 2 bases for V and 5 bases for J; bases not matched to a gene: 15. The CDR3 loop spans 18 amino acids. Here the CDR3 reads CASSFGAARGQLNEKLFF. The CDR3 DNA sequence: TGCGCCAGCAGCTTTGGGGCCGCCCGGGGACAGCTGAATGAAAAACTGTTTTTT.

This CDR3 is CASSQGGFTEKLFF. For the CDR3, the DNA is TGTGCCAGCAGCCAAGGTGGGTTCACGGAGAAACTGTTTTTT. The chain is built from TRBV3-1 (or the pseudogene TRBV3-2) and TRBJ1-4; D not resolved. The CDR3 is made up of 14 amino acids. Germline CDR1 and CDR2: LGHDT and YNNKEL (reference sequence). V lost 1 base to trimming and J lost 11 bases, with 14 bases between them.

The gene calls are TRBV4-2 and TRBJ1-5; weak D call: TRBD1 (5 bases). V lost 0 bases and J lost 6, with 9 bases in between. Germline CDR1 LGHNA, CDR2 YNFKEQ. This CDR3 spans 14 amino acids. Here the CDR3 reads CASSQDLRGQPQHF. CDR3 nucleotide sequence: TGTGCCAGCAGCCAAGATCTAAGGGGTCAGCCCCAGCATTTT.

The chain has TRBV19 and TRBJ2-5, with D tentatively TRBD1 (6 bases). CDR1 and CDR2 from the germline V gene are LNHDA and SQIVND (reference sequence). The V end lost 3 bases, the J end lost 1 base, and 15 bases lay between the germline ends. The CDR3 contains 16 residues. In nucleotides, the CDR3 is TGTGCCAGTAGTATTTCCTTGGGGGCTTCCCAAGAGACCCAGTACTTC. This encodes CASSISLGASQETQYF.

V usage is TRBV12-5 and J usage is TRBJ1-4; the match to TRBD1 covers 9 bases. Germline V gene lookup returns CDR1 LGHNT and CDR2 FRNRAP. The CDR3 extends over 16 amino acids. Germline trimming cut 3 bases from V and 5 bases from J; bases unmatched to any gene: 7. The CDR3 region has the DNA TGTGCTAGTGGTTTACCCCCCGGGACAGGGAATGAAAAACTGTTTTTT. Its translation is CASGLPPGTGNEKLFF. Filled out from reference TRBV12-5 and TRBJ1-4, the complete variable domain reads DARVTQTPRHKVTEMGQEVTMRCQPILGHNTVFWYRQTMMQGLELLAYFRNRAPLDDSGMPKDRFSAEMPDATLATLKIQPSEPRDSAVYFCASGLPPGTGNEKLFFGSGTQLSVL.

The V gene is TRBV9, the J gene TRBJ1-5; a weak D match, TRBD1 (5 bases). There are 15 residues in the CDR3. The V end lost 1 base, the J end lost 4 bases, and 12 bases lay between the germline ends. The V gene's germline CDR1 is SGDLS and CDR2 YYNGEE. The CDR3: CASSVSIGGNQPQHF. CDR3 DNA: TGTGCCAGCAGCGTAAGCATTGGGGGGAATCAGCCCCAGCATTTT.

The chain has TRBV12-5 and TRBJ1-6, with 8 bases that match TRBD1. V lost 4 bases to trimming and J lost 6 bases; unmatched junction nucleotides: 8. There are 16 residues in the CDR3. Per the germline V gene, CDR1 is LGHNT and CDR2 is FRNRAP. This CDR3 reads CASGWAGTGLNSPLHF. CDR3 nucleotides: TGTGCTAGTGGTTGGGCGGGGACAGGTCTTAATTCACCCCTCCACTTT.

This rearrangement joins TRBV9 to TRBJ1-5; D unresolved. Trimming shortened V by 3 bases and J by 0 bases, and 10 bases separated the two germline ends. The CDR3 has 15 amino acids. Germline assignment: CDR1 SGDLS and CDR2 YYNGEE. CDR3 residues: CASSGKPGSNQPQHF. DNA for the CDR3: TGTGCCAGCAGCGGTAAACCGGGTAGCAATCAGCCCCAGCATTTT.

In its sample, this clone was seen once. The chain couples TRBV20-1 to TRBJ2-3, with TRBD2 matching over 10 bases. The V segment lost 3 bases and the J segment 6 bases; nucleotides outside the gene matches: 21. The germline CDR1 and CDR2 sequences are DFQATT and SNEGSKA (reference sequence). The CDR3 runs to 19 residues. CDR3: CSASGIGRLAGARGDTQYF. The CDR3, as DNA: TGCAGTGCTAGTGGAATCGGGCGTCTAGCGGGAGCGAGGGGGGATACGCAGTATTTT.

The chain employs TRBV7-9 and TRBJ2-7; D is possibly TRBD1 (5 bases). This CDR3 comprises 12 residues. V was shortened by 5 bases and J by 4 bases, with 9 bases between the two germline ends. The germline V gene has CDR1 SEHNR and CDR2 FQNEAQ (reference sequence). The CDR3 sequence: CASSQGEYEQYF. CDR3 sequence (DNA): TGTGCCAGCAGCCAAGGGGAATACGAGCAGTACTTC.